The 3 T cell receptor beta chains below come from one sample, sequenced in a study of cytomegalovirus exposure and HLA in healthy donors. Measured with immunoSEQ multiplex PCR; TCRdb has only the in-frame clones, and not every one. The top ten hold approximately 2.9% of the sample, which has fewer than 200,000 clones, less than 95% seen once. Material for sequencing was PBMCs. These receptors were obtained from a woman aged 18-29 years in good health and CMV-seropositive.

The chain carries TRBV5-1 and TRBJ2-5; D call uncertain. Germline V gene sequence: CDR1 SGHRS, CDR2 YFSETQ. The CDR3 consists of 14 residues. Trimming removed 3 bases from V and 5 bases from J, with 14 bases in between. Here the CDR3 reads CASSYLPARETQYF. DNA of the CDR3: TGCGCCAGCAGCTACCTACCCGCCAGGGAGACCCAGTACTTC.

V and J are TRBV7-8 and TRBJ1-1; no clear D gene. There are 12 residues in the CDR3. V was pared by 0 bases and J by 4 bases, with 3 bases between. The V gene's germline CDR1 is SGHVS and CDR2 FQNEAQ. The CDR3 nucleotides read TGTGCCAGCAGCTTAGCCGGCACTGAAGCTTTCTTT. Translated: CASSLAGTEAFF.

The chain is built from TRBV15 and TRBJ2-7, with D perhaps TRBD1 (5 bases). From germline, CDR1 is LNHNV and CDR2 YYDKDF (reference sequence). The V end was cut by 7 bases, the J end by 5 bases, with 18 bases between. This CDR3 region has 14 residues. CDR3 protein: CATKPDRALDEQYF. Written as DNA, the CDR3 is TGTGCCACCAAGCCAGACAGAGCCCTGGACGAGCAGTACTTC.